These 26 T cell receptor beta chains share one sample of origin, sequenced in a study of cytomegalovirus exposure and HLA in healthy donors. The PCR ran on 60 Vbeta and 13 Jbeta primers. Some clones are missing from TCRdb's copy, which holds only in-frame ones; the method was immunoSEQ multiplex PCR. This sample has 90,000 to 140,000 clones; approximately 80% occur once, and the top ten carry about 5%. The material sequenced was PBMCs. Receptors originate from a male donor in good health and CMV-seronegative.

The V gene is TRBV4-3, the J gene TRBJ1-2; 7 bases are shared with TRBD1. The CDR3 loop spans 15 amino acids. Germline assignment: CDR1 LGHNA and CDR2 YSLEER. The ends lost 0 bases at V and 8 bases at J; junction bases unmatched: 9. The CDR3 nucleotides are TGCGCCAGCAGCCAAGAGGGGACAGCCTACGGAGGCTACACCTTC. Protein: CASSQEGTAYGGYTF.

This clone was recorded a few times. The gene calls are TRBV30 and TRBJ2-1; 10 bases fit TRBD1. V shed 3 bases and J 7 bases; nucleotides not matched to a gene: 6. The CDR3 covers 14 residues. Germline V CDR1 and CDR2: GTSNPN, SVGIG (reference sequence). Here the CDR3 DNA reads TGTGCCTGGAGCACCGGGACAGGGGCTAATGAGCAGTTCTTC. Its translation is CAWSTGTGANEQFF. The full variable domain, its missing parts supplied by reference TRBV30 and TRBJ2-1, is SQTIHQWPATLVQPVGSPLSLECTVEGTSNPNLYWYRQAAGRGLQLLFYSVGIGQISSEVPQNLSASRPQDRQFILSSKKLLLSDSGFYLCAWSTGTGANEQFFGPGTRLTVL.

The chain links TRBV7-9 to TRBJ1-2; D possibly corresponds to TRBD1 (6 bases). Germline V gene sequence: CDR1 SEHNR, CDR2 FQNEAQ (reference sequence). V was trimmed by 8 bases and J by 4 bases, leaving 11 bases between them. The CDR3 sequence is 12 residues long. CDR3 DNA sequence: TGTGCCAGCGGGGGCGCTGGCTATGGCTACACCTTC. This gives the protein CASGGAGYGYTF.

The chain recombines TRBV5-4 with TRBJ2-3; 8 positions agree with TRBD1. From germline, CDR1 is SGHNT and CDR2 YYREEE (reference sequence). This CDR3 is 15 amino acids long. The V and J ends lost 1 base and 2 bases, in that order; junction bases with no gene match: 3. The chain's CDR3 is CASSLRTGITDTQYF. CDR3 DNA: TGTGCCAGCAGCTTGAGGACAGGGATCACAGATACGCAGTATTTT. The full variable domain, completed using reference TRBV5-4 and TRBJ2-3, is ETGVTQSPTHLIKTRGQQVTLRCSSQSGHNTVSWYQQALGQGPQFIFQYYREEENGRGNFPPRFSGLQFPNYSSELNVNALELDDSALYLCASSLRTGITDTQYFGPGTRLTVL.

This chain joins TRBV19 and TRBJ1-2, with D tentatively TRBD1 (5 bases). V lost 5 bases and J 7 bases, leaving 17 bases between the germline ends. This CDR3 has 14 amino acids. CDR1 and CDR2 (germline): LNHDA, SQIVND (reference sequence). CDR3 bases: TGTGCCAGTAGTGTCGCCAGGGTAATGGCTGGCTACACCTTC. As protein: CASSVARVMAGYTF.

The rearrangement links TRBV2 to TRBJ1-2; TRBD1 might be the D (6 bases). The CDR3 length is 15 residues. Germline CDR1 and CDR2: SNHLY and FYNNEI. Deletions cut 7 bases from V and 3 bases from J, with 18 bases between. This CDR3 is CASTKLPRGDYGYTF. In DNA, the CDR3 is TGTGCCAGCACTAAACTCCCCAGGGGCGACTATGGCTACACCTTC.

The chain has TRBV2 and TRBJ2-7, with D maybe TRBD1 (8 bases). The CDR3 consists of 13 residues. From germline, CDR1 is SNHLY and CDR2 FYNNEI. With 9 bases removed from V and 3 bases from J, the gap between germline ends came to 15 bases. As DNA, the CDR3 is TGTGCCAGGCGGGGGACAGGAGGCTACGAGCAGTACTTC. Its protein is CARRGTGGYEQYF.

The chain is built from TRBV11-3 and TRBJ2-7; unclear D gene. Germline lookup yields CDR1 SGHNT and CDR2 YENEEA. The CDR3 contains 15 residues. Trimming left V 1 base short and J 3 bases short, with 13 bases between. CDR3 residues: CASSLAANSNYEQYF. CDR3 nucleotide sequence: TGTGCCAGCAGCTTAGCGGCGAACAGTAACTACGAGCAGTACTTC.

This chain links TRBV9 with TRBJ2-7; a weak D match, TRBD1 (6 bases). CDR3 length: 15 amino acids. The V end lost 3 bases, the J end lost 4 bases, and 17 bases lay between the germline ends. The germline gives CDR1 SGDLS, CDR2 YYNGEE. CDR3 sequence reads: CASSADPGTPYEQYF. CDR3 bases: TGTGCCAGCAGCGCGGACCCCGGGACACCATACGAGCAGTACTTC.

The chain links TRBV11-2 to TRBJ2-5; a weak D match, TRBD1 (6 bases). This CDR3 is built from 16 residues. From germline, CDR1 is SGHAT and CDR2 FQNNGV. Trimming stripped 2 bases from V and 4 bases from J, with 17 bases between. DNA for the CDR3: TGTGCCAGCAGCTTACACAGGGAAGGATTAGGAGAGACCCAGTACTTC. It is translated as CASSLHREGLGETQYF. Full variable domain (remainder filled in from reference TRBV11-2 and TRBJ2-5): EAGVAQSPRYKIIEKRQSVAFWCNPISGHATLYWYQQILGQGPKLLIQFQNNGVVDDSQLPKDRFSAERLKGVDSTLKIQPAKLEDSAVYLCASSLHREGLGETQYFGPGTRLLVL.

This chain joins TRBV11-2 and TRBJ1-1, with 11 bases matching TRBD1. The ends lost 5 bases at V and 5 bases at J; junction bases unmatched: 4. Looked up from germline, CDR1 is SGHAT and CDR2 is FQNNGV. This CDR3 has 14 residues. CDR3 loop: CASSPGTGGTEAFF. In nucleotides, the CDR3 is TGTGCCAGCAGCCCGGGGACAGGGGGTACTGAAGCTTTCTTT.

CDR3 in amino acids: CASSAGQGVYQPQHF. CDR3 sequence (DNA): TGTGCCAGCAGTGCGGGACAGGGGGTCTATCAGCCCCAGCATTTT. The genes are TRBV2 and TRBJ1-5, with 11 bases matching TRBD1. V shed 4 bases, J shed 5 bases, and the junction held 4 bases outside the gene matches. The CDR3 runs 15 residues. Germline V gene lookup returns CDR1 SNHLY and CDR2 FYNNEI. Full variable domain (remainder filled in from reference TRBV2 and TRBJ1-5): EPEVTQTPSHQVTQMGQEVILRCVPISNHLYFYWYRQILGQKVEFLVSFYNNEISEKSEIFDDQFSVERPDGSNFTLKIRSTKLEDSAMYFCASSAGQGVYQPQHFGDGTRLSIL.

This chain joins TRBV6-5 and TRBJ2-3; TRBD2 is a possible D gene (5 bases). V lost 2 bases to trimming and J lost 3 bases, with 9 bases between them. Germline CDR1 is MNHEY and CDR2 is SVGAGI. The CDR3 totals 14 residues. The CDR3 DNA follows: TGTGCCAGCAGTTACGGACTCCTAACAGATACGCAGTATTTT. It codes for CASSYGLLTDTQYF.

The count of this clone is one. The rearrangement uses TRBV5-5 and TRBJ1-2; TRBD1 matches at 12 bases. The CDR3 has 15 residues. J lost 4 bases, V lost 4 bases, and 5 bases had no gene match. In germline, CDR1 is SGHKS, CDR2 YYEKEE (reference sequence). CDR3 sequence: CASSNGTGGSYGYTF. CDR3 in DNA: TGTGCCAGCAGCAATGGGACAGGGGGCAGCTATGGCTACACCTTC.

The genes are TRBV5-4 and TRBJ2-5, with D unclear. The J call may be faulty, since TRBJ2-7 better matches the DNA end. From germline, CDR1 is SGHNT and CDR2 YYREEE (reference sequence). CDR3 length equals 14 residues. CDR3 DNA sequence: TGTGCCAGCAGCTTGGCCAGCGATGACTACGAGCAGTACTTC. Amino acid sequence: CASSLASDDYEQYF.

This clone was counted many times. The genes are TRBV18 and TRBJ1-1, with unresolved D. Trimming took off 5 bases at V and 1 base at J, with 8 bases between the two ends. CDR1 and CDR2 (germline): KGHSH, LQKENI. The CDR3 totals 13 residues. CDR3 DNA sequence: TGTGCCAGCTCAGGGCAGGCGAACACTGAAGCTTTCTTT. Its protein is CASSGQANTEAFF. Using reference TRBV18 and TRBJ1-1 for the parts outside the CDR3, the full variable domain is NAGVMQNPRHLVRRRGQEARLRCSPMKGHSHVYWYRQLPEEGLKFMVYLQKENIIDESGMPKERFSAEFPKEGPSILRIQQVVRGDSAAYFCASSGQANTEAFFGQGTRLTVV.

This clone appeared once. The chain carries TRBV19 and TRBJ2-7; 14 positions match TRBD2. Germline V gene data show CDR1 as LNHDA and CDR2 as SQIVND (reference sequence). The V gene end was trimmed by 6 bases and the J gene end by 3 bases; junction bases not matched to a gene: 4. The CDR3 has 15 amino acids. CDR3 nucleotides: TGTGCCAGTAGGGTCGGGACTAGCGGGAGCTACGAGCAGTACTTC. Protein sequence: CASRVGTSGSYEQYF.

The chain links TRBV19 to TRBJ1-2; no reliable D call. Germline assignment: CDR1 LNHDA and CDR2 SQIVND (reference sequence). This CDR3 comprises 13 residues. The V end lost 3 bases, the J end lost 3 bases, and 8 bases lay between the germline ends. Written as DNA, the CDR3 is TGTGCCAGTAGTATGAGGGTCGACTATGGCTACACCTTC. Residues: CASSMRVDYGYTF. Together with reference TRBV19 and TRBJ1-2, the CDR3 gives the full variable domain: DGGITQSPKYLFRKEGQNVTLSCEQNLNHDAMYWYRQDPGQGLRLIYYSQIVNDFQKGDIAEGYSVSREKKESFPLTVTSAQKNPTAFYLCASSMRVDYGYTFGSGTRLTVV.

V is TRBV7-2 and J is TRBJ2-3, with 11 nucleotides matching TRBD2. CDR1 is SGHTA, CDR2 FQGNSA, per germline. This CDR3 is built from 17 residues. Trimming cost V 5 bases and J 8 bases; bases outside gene matches: 15. CDR3 protein: CASSPTILAGEGGTQYF. The DNA of the CDR3 is TGTGCCAGCAGCCCGACAATACTAGCGGGAGAGGGTGGTACGCAGTATTTT.

This clone was recorded only once. The CDR3 sequence is CASSPPGTGANQPQHF. The CDR3, as DNA: TGTGCCAGCTCACCACCCGGGACAGGGGCAAATCAGCCCCAGCATTTT. The rearrangement joins TRBV18 to TRBJ1-5; 10 bases are shared with TRBD1. The CDR3 totals 16 residues. Germline CDR1 and CDR2: KGHSH and LQKENI. Losses at the gene ends were 0 bases for V and 4 bases for J; bases not matched to a gene: 3.

There are a few counts of this clone. The J gene is TRBJ2-2, the V gene TRBV5-1, with TRBD1 matching over 7 bases. V lost 6 bases and J lost 6; bases outside the gene matches: 11. Germline assignment: CDR1 SGHRS and CDR2 YFSETQ. CDR3 length equals 15 residues. DNA of the CDR3: TGCGCCAGCACCGATACCACAGGGGCGCCCGGGGAGCTGTTTTTT. Its protein is CASTDTTGAPGELFF.

The sample holds a few counts of this clone. CDR3 bases: TGTGCCAGCACTCTCCCGCGCGCCGAGCAGTACTTC. Translating gives CASTLPRAEQYF. V is TRBV2 and J is TRBJ2-7, with D unresolved. V lost 7 bases and J 6 bases, leaving 13 bases between the germline ends. The CDR3 length is 12 residues. Germline-derived CDR1 and CDR2 are SNHLY and FYNNEI.

The J gene is TRBJ1-2, the V gene TRBV29-1, with 8 bases that match TRBD1. V dropped 6 bases and J dropped 3; count of bases not matched to a gene: 9. The CDR3 has 14 amino acids. Germline values: CDR1 SQVTM, CDR2 ANQGSEA. The CDR3 is CSVGPDRADYGYTF. CDR3 sequence (DNA): TGCAGCGTCGGACCGGACAGGGCGGACTATGGCTACACCTTC.

The J gene is TRBJ2-5, the V gene TRBV27; 10 nucleotides match TRBD2. The CDR3 spans 14 residues. Germline CDR1 and CDR2: MNHEY and SMNVEV (reference sequence). The ends lost 5 bases at V and 7 bases at J; junction bases unmatched: 7. CDR3 in amino acids: CASSTQLAGSTQYF. CDR3 DNA: TGTGCCAGCAGTACTCAACTAGCGGGGTCGACCCAGTACTTC.

The chain recombines TRBV19 with TRBJ2-3; TRBD1 aligns across 9 bases. In germline, CDR1 is LNHDA, CDR2 SQIVND (reference sequence). The CDR3 spans 15 residues. V gave up 7 bases and J gave up 4 bases; unmatched junction bases: 9. The CDR3 nucleotides are TGTGCCAGTACCAGGAGGGGACAGGGCTCAGATACGCAGTATTTT. This codes for CASTRRGQGSDTQYF.

The chain couples TRBV15 to TRBJ1-2; D ambiguous. Trimming took off 0 bases at V and 4 bases at J, with 9 bases between the two ends. Germline lookup yields CDR1 LNHNV and CDR2 YYDKDF (reference sequence). The CDR3 sequence is 14 residues long. The CDR3 here is CATSRDSRSYGYTF. DNA of the CDR3: TGTGCCACCAGCAGAGATTCGAGGAGCTATGGCTACACCTTC. The variable domain in full, with the rest retrieved from reference TRBV15 and TRBJ1-2, is DAMVIQNPRYQVTQFGKPVTLSCSQTLNHNVMYWYQQKSSQAPKLLFHYYDKDFNNEADTPDNFQSRRPNTSFCFLDIRSPGLGDTAMYLCATSRDSRSYGYTFGSGTRLTVV.